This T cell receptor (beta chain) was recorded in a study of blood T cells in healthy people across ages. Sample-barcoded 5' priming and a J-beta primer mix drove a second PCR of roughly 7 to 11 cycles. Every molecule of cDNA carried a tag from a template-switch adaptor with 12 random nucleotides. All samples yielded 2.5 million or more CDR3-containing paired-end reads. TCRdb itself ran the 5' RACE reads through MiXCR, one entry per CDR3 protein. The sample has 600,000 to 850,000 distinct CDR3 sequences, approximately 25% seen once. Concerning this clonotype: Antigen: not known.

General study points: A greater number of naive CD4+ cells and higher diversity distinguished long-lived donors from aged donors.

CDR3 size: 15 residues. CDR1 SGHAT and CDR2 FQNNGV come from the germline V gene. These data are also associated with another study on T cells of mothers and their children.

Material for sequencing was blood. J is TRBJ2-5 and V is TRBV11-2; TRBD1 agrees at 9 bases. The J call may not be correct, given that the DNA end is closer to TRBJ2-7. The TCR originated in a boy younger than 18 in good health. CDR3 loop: CASSSSGTGHYEQYF. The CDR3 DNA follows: TGTGCCAGCAGCTCGTCCGGGACAGGGCACTACGAGCAGTACTTC.